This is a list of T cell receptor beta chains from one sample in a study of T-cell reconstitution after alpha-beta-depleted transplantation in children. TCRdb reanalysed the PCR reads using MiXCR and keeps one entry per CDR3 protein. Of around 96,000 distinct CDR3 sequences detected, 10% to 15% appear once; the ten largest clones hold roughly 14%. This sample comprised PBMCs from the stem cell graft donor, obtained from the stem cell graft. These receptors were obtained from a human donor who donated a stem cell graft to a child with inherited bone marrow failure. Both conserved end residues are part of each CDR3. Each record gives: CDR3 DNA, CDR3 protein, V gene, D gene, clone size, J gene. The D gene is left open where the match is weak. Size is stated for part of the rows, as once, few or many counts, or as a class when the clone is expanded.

CDR3nt: TGTGCCAGCAGCCTTACAGGGTCAATTGGCTACACCTTC
CDR3aa: CASSLTGSIGYTF
v_gene: TRBV9
d_gene: NA
abundance: NA
j_gene: TRBJ1-2

CDR3nt: TGTGCCAGCAGCTACACCTACGAGCAGTACTTC
CDR3aa: CASSYTYEQYF
v_gene: TRBV3-1
d_gene: NA
abundance: many
j_gene: TRBJ2-7

CDR3nt: TGTGCCAGCAGCTTAAACGGGGATAAAGGGTACGAGCAGTACTTC
CDR3aa: CASSLNGDKGYEQYF
v_gene: TRBV7-2
d_gene: NA
abundance: many
j_gene: TRBJ2-7

CDR3nt: TGCGCCAGCAGCTTGGTGACAGGCTCCTATGGCTACACCTTC
CDR3aa: CASSLVTGSYGYTF
v_gene: TRBV5-1
d_gene: NA
abundance: many
j_gene: TRBJ1-2

CDR3nt: TGTGCCAGCAGTTTCTCCGGTGGAGGCACTGAAGCTTTCTTT
CDR3aa: CASSFSGGGTEAFF
v_gene: TRBV28
d_gene: NA
abundance: many
j_gene: TRBJ1-1

CDR3nt: TGTGCCAGCAGCTTAGGGGTAGCGGGAGGGCGCTACAATGAGCAGTTCTTC
CDR3aa: CASSLGVAGGRYNEQFF
v_gene: TRBV7-2
d_gene: TRBD2
abundance: NA
j_gene: TRBJ2-1

CDR3nt: TGCAGCGTTCCACCGGGACAGGGTACGGATGAGCAGTTCTTC
CDR3aa: CSVPPGQGTDEQFF
v_gene: TRBV29-1
d_gene: TRBD1
abundance: NA
j_gene: TRBJ2-1

CDR3nt: TGTGCCAGCAGCGAAGCGGGGGCGGCGGACAGGGAGACCCAGTACTTC
CDR3aa: CASSEAGAADRETQYF
v_gene: TRBV5-6
d_gene: NA
abundance: NA
j_gene: TRBJ2-5

CDR3nt: TGTGCCAGCAGGGGTAGCGGGCATTACGAGCAGTACTTC
CDR3aa: CASRGSGHYEQYF
v_gene: TRBV12-3/TRBV12-4
d_gene: TRBD2
abundance: many
j_gene: TRBJ2-7

CDR3nt: TGCGCCAGCAAGGCGGGGGACACATCCTACGAGCAGTACTTC
CDR3aa: CASKAGDTSYEQYF
v_gene: TRBV5-1
d_gene: NA
abundance: many
j_gene: TRBJ2-7

CDR3nt: TGCGCCAGCAGCTTGACTCTAGCGATCACCGGGGAGCTGTTTTTT
CDR3aa: CASSLTLAITGELFF
v_gene: TRBV5-1
d_gene: NA
abundance: many
j_gene: TRBJ2-2

CDR3nt: TGTGCCAGCAGCTTGGGGACCCGGCAAGAGACCCAGTACTTC
CDR3aa: CASSLGTRQETQYF
v_gene: TRBV13
d_gene: NA
abundance: many
j_gene: TRBJ2-5

CDR3nt: TGTGCCAGTATTGGGGGGGGAACTGAAGCTTTCTTT
CDR3aa: CASIGGGTEAFF
v_gene: TRBV19
d_gene: NA
abundance: NA
j_gene: TRBJ1-1

CDR3nt: TGTGCCAGCGGAGACAGGGTGAACACTGAAGCTTTCTTT
CDR3aa: CASGDRVNTEAFF
v_gene: TRBV3-1
d_gene: TRBD1
abundance: many
j_gene: TRBJ1-1

CDR3nt: TGTGCCATCAAAGGGACAGGTGACACTGAAGCTTTCTTT
CDR3aa: CAIKGTGDTEAFF
v_gene: TRBV10-3
d_gene: TRBD1
abundance: many
j_gene: TRBJ1-1

CDR3nt: TGTGCCACCAGCAGAGATGGAATAGCTGGCTACGAGCAGTACTTC
CDR3aa: CATSRDGIAGYEQYF
v_gene: TRBV15
d_gene: NA
abundance: many
j_gene: TRBJ2-7

CDR3nt: TGCAGTGCCCTGACTAGCGGGAGAACAGATACGCAGTATTTT
CDR3aa: CSALTSGRTDTQYF
v_gene: TRBV20-1
d_gene: TRBD2
abundance: NA
j_gene: TRBJ2-3

CDR3nt: TGTGCCAGCAGCAACACAGGGGGCACAGATACGCAGTATTTT
CDR3aa: CASSNTGGTDTQYF
v_gene: TRBV7-9
d_gene: TRBD1
abundance: many
j_gene: TRBJ2-3

CDR3nt: TGTGCCAGCAGTTTTAGCCGGGGCTCAGATACGCAGTATTTT
CDR3aa: CASSFSRGSDTQYF
v_gene: TRBV27
d_gene: NA
abundance: many
j_gene: TRBJ2-3

CDR3nt: TGTGCCAGCAGTTACGGCCAGGGGGGAACAGATACGCAGTATTTT
CDR3aa: CASSYGQGGTDTQYF
v_gene: TRBV6-5
d_gene: NA
abundance: few
j_gene: TRBJ2-3

CDR3nt: TGCGCCAGCAGCCAAGTGCGCCGTCCGATTAACGATGAGCAGTTCTTC
CDR3aa: CASSQVRRPINDEQFF
v_gene: TRBV4-1
d_gene: NA
abundance: NA
j_gene: TRBJ2-1

CDR3nt: TGTGCCAGCAGCCCCCCCGAGGGTGGCAATCAGCCCCAGCATTTT
CDR3aa: CASSPPEGGNQPQHF
v_gene: TRBV7-9
d_gene: NA
abundance: many
j_gene: TRBJ1-5

CDR3nt: TGTGCCAGCAACCCGGGACAGGGCTGGTATAACACCGGGGAGCTGTTTTTT
CDR3aa: CASNPGQGWYNTGELFF
v_gene: TRBV7-2
d_gene: TRBD1
abundance: many
j_gene: TRBJ2-2

CDR3nt: TGTGCCAGCAGCCAGGATCGGGCCGGTGTCACCGGGGAGCTGTTTTTT
CDR3aa: CASSQDRAGVTGELFF
v_gene: TRBV4-2
d_gene: NA
abundance: many
j_gene: TRBJ2-2

CDR3nt: TGTGCCAGCAGCGTAGGAGGGGGGGCGATTGAAGCTTTCTTT
CDR3aa: CASSVGGGAIEAFF
v_gene: TRBV9
d_gene: NA
abundance: many
j_gene: TRBJ1-1

CDR3nt: TGTGCCAGTAGGAAGGGACAGGGACAAGAGACTCAGTACTTC
CDR3aa: CASRKGQGQETQYF
v_gene: TRBV19
d_gene: TRBD1
abundance: few
j_gene: TRBJ2-5

CDR3nt: TGCGCCAGCAGCTTGGACAGGGGGCCCGGCAATGAGCAGTTCTTC
CDR3aa: CASSLDRGPGNEQFF
v_gene: TRBV5-1
d_gene: TRBD1
abundance: NA
j_gene: TRBJ2-1

CDR3nt: TGTGCCAGCAGCCTCGGGGCGTATTACGAGCAGTACTTC
CDR3aa: CASSLGAYYEQYF
v_gene: TRBV11-2
d_gene: NA
abundance: many
j_gene: TRBJ2-7

CDR3nt: TGTGCCAGCAGTTACTCGAGGACTAGCAATGAGCAGTTCTTC
CDR3aa: CASSYSRTSNEQFF
v_gene: TRBV6-2/TRBV6-3
d_gene: TRBD2
abundance: NA
j_gene: TRBJ2-1

CDR3nt: TGTGCCAGCAGTTTCCTTGGACAAGGCTACACAGATACGCAGTATTTT
CDR3aa: CASSFLGQGYTDTQYF
v_gene: TRBV12-3/TRBV12-4
d_gene: NA
abundance: many
j_gene: TRBJ2-3